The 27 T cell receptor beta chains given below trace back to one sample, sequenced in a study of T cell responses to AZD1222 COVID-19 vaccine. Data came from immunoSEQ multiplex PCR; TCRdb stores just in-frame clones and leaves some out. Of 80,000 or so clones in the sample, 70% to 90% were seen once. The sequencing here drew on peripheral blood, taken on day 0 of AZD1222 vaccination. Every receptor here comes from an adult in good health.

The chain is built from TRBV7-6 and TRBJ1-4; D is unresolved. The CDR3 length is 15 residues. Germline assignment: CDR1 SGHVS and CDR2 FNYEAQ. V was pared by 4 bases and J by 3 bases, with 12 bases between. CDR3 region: CASSSSTHANEKLFF. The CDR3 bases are TGTGCCAGCAGCTCATCGACACATGCTAATGAAAAACTGTTTTTT.

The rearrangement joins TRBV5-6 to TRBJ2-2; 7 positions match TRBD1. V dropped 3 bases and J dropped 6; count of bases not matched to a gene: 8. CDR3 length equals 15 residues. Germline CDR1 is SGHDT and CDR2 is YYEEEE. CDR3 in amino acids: CASSSLTGIAGELFF. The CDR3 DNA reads TGTGCCAGCAGCTCGTTGACAGGGATCGCCGGGGAGCTGTTTTTT.

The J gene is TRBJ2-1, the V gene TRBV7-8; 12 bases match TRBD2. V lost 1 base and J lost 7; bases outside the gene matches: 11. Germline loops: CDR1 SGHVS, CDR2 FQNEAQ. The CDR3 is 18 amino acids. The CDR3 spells CASSLGYPTSGSTNEQFF. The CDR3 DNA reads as TGTGCCAGCAGCTTAGGGTACCCGACTAGCGGGAGTACAAATGAGCAGTTCTTC.

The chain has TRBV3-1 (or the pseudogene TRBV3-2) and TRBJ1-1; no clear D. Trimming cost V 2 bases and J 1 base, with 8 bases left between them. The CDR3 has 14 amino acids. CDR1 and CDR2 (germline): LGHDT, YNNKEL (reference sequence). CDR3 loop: CASSQLAGNTEAFF. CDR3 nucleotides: TGTGCCAGCAGCCAACTCGCGGGGAACACTGAAGCTTTCTTT.

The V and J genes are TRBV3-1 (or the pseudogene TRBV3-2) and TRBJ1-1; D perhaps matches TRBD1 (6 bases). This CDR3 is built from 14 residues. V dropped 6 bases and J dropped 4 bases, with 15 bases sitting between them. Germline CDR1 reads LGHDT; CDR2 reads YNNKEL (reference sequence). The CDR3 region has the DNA TGTGCCAGCAGGCCCGGGGGCGCGAGCACTGAAGCTTTCTTT. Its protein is CASRPGGASTEAFF.

As DNA, the CDR3 is TGTGCCAGCAGCGAGACTAGCGGGCGGAACTCTTTCACAGATACGCAGTATTTT. It codes for CASSETSGRNSFTDTQYF. The V call is TRBV9, the J call TRBJ2-3; TRBD2 matches 10 bases. The CDR3 sequence is 18 residues long. The J segment lost 2 bases and the V segment lost 3 bases, leaving 12 bases of the junction unmatched. Per the germline V gene, CDR1 is SGDLS and CDR2 is YYNGEE.

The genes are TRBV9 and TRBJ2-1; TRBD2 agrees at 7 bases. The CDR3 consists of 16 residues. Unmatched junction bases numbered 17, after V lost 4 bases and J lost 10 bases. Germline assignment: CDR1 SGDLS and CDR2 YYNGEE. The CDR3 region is CASSPNEEAGRREQFF. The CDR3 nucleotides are TGTGCCAGCAGCCCCAACGAGGAAGCGGGACGGAGGGAGCAGTTCTTC. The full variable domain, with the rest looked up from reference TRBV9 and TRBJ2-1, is DSGVTQTPKHLITATGQRVTLRCSPRSGDLSVYWYQQSLDQGLQFLIQYYNGEERAKGNILERFSAQQFPDLHSELNLSSLELGDSALYFCASSPNEEAGRREQFFGPGTRLTVL.

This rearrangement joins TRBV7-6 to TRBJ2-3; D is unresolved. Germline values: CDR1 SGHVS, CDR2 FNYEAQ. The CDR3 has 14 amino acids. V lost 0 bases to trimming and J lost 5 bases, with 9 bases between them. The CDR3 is CASSLAGEEDTQYF. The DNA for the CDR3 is TGTGCCAGCAGCTTAGCGGGTGAAGAAGATACGCAGTATTTT.

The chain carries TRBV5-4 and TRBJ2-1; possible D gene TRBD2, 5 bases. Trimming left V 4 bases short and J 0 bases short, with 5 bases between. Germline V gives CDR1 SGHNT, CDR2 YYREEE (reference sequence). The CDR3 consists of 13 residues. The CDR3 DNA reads TGTGCCAGCAGCCGGGACTCCTACAATGAGCAGTTCTTC. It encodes CASSRDSYNEQFF.

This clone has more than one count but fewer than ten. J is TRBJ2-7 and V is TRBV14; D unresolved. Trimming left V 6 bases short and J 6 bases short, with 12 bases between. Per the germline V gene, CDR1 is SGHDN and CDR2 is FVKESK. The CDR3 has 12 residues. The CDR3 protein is CASRHFGVEQYF. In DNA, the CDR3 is TGTGCCAGCAGACACTTTGGAGTCGAGCAGTACTTC.

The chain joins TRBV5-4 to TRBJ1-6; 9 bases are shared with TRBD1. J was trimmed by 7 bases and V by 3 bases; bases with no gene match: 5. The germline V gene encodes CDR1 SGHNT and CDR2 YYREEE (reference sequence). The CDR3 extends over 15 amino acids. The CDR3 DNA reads TGTGCCAGCAGCTGGACAGGGGCCGGGAATTCACCCCTCCACTTT. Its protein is CASSWTGAGNSPLHF.

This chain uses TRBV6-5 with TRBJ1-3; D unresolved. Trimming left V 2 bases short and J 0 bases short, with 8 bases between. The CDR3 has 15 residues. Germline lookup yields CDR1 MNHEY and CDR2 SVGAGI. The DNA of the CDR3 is TGTGCCAGCAGTTACGCAAGGTCCTCTGGAAACACCATATATTTT. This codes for CASSYARSSGNTIYF.

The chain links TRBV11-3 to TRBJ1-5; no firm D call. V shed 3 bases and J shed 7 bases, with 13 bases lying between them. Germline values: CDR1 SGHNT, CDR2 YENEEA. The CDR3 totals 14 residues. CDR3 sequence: CASSLAGRRQPQHF. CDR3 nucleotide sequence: TGTGCCAGCAGCTTGGCAGGTAGGAGACAGCCCCAGCATTTT. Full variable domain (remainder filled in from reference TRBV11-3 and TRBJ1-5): EAGVVQSPRYKIIEKKQPVAFWCNPISGHNTLYWYLQNLGQGPELLIRYENEEAVDDSQLPKDRFSAERLKGVDSTLKIQPAELGDSAVYLCASSLAGRRQPQHFGDGTRLSIL.

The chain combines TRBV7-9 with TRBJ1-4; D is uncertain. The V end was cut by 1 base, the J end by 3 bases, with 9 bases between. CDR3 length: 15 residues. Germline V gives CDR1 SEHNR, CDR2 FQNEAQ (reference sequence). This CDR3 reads CASSLGIGSNEKLFF. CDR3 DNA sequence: TGTGCCAGCAGCTTAGGTATAGGGTCTAATGAAAAACTGTTTTTT.

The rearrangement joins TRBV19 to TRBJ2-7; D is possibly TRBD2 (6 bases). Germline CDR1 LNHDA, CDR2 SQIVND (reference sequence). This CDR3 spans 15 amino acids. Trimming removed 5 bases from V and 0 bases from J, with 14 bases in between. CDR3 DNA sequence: TGTGCCAGTAGTTATTTAGCGGAGAGCTCCTACGAGCAGTACTTC. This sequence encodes CASSYLAESSYEQYF.

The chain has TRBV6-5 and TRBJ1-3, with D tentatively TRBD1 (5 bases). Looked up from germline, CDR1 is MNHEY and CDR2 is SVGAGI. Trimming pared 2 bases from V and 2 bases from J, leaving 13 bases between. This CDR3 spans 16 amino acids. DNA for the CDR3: TGTGCCAGCAGTTACGGTTCAGGGAGGCCTGGAAACACCATATATTTT. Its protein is CASSYGSGRPGNTIYF.

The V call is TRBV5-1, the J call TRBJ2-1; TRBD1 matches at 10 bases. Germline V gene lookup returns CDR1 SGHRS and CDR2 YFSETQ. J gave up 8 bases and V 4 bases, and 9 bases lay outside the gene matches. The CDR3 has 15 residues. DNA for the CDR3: TGCGCCAGCAGCCCGGGACAGGGGATTCGGGATGAGCAGTTCTTC. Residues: CASSPGQGIRDEQFF.

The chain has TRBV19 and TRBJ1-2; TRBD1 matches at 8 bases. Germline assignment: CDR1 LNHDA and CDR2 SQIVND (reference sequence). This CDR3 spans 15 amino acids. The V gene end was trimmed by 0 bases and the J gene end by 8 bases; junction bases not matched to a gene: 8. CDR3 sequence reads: CASSIDPFAGGGYTF. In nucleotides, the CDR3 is TGTGCCAGTAGTATAGACCCTTTCGCAGGGGGCGGCTACACCTTC.

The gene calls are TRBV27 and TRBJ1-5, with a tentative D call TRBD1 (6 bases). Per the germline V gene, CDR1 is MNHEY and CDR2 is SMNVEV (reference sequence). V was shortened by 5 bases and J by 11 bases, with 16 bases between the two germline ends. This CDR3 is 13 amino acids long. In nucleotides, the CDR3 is TGTGCCAGCAGTGAGGGCAGGGGTTCGACCCAGCATTTT. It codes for CASSEGRGSTQHF.

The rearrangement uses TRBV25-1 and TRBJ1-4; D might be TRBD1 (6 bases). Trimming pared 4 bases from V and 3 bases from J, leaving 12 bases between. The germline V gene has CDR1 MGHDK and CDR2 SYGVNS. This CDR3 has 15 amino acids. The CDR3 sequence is CASSGYRVSNEKLFF. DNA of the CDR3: TGTGCCAGCAGTGGTTACAGGGTGTCTAATGAAAAACTGTTTTTT.

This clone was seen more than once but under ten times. CDR3 sequence reads: CASSAGTSGTYNEQFF. As DNA, the CDR3 is TGTGCCAGCAGCGCCGGGACTAGCGGTACCTACAATGAGCAGTTCTTC. This sequence joins TRBV7-6 and TRBJ2-1, with 11 bases that match TRBD2. Germline V gene lookup returns CDR1 SGHVS and CDR2 FNYEAQ. This CDR3 has 16 amino acids. The V segment lost 5 bases and the J segment 2 bases; nucleotides outside the gene matches: 5.

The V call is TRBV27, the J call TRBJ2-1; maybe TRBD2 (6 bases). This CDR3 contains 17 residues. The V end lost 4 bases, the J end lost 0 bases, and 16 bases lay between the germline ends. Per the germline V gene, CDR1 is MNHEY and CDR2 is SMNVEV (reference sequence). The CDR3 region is CASSSAIAVDSYNEQFF. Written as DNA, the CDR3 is TGTGCCAGCAGTTCCGCCATAGCGGTCGACTCCTACAATGAGCAGTTCTTC.

The DNA for the CDR3 is TGTGCCAGTAAACATAAGGCATCCGGGCTCGGCTACACCTTC. This gives the protein CASKHKASGLGYTF. The chain employs TRBV19 and TRBJ1-2, with D unclear. The CDR3 loop spans 14 amino acids. V lost 7 bases and J 8 bases, leaving 20 bases between the germline ends. CDR1 and CDR2 (germline): LNHDA, SQIVND (reference sequence). Supplemented by reference TRBV19 and TRBJ1-2, the full variable domain reads DGGITQSPKYLFRKEGQNVTLSCEQNLNHDAMYWYRQDPGQGLRLIYYSQIVNDFQKGDIAEGYSVSREKKESFPLTVTSAQKNPTAFYLCASKHKASGLGYTFGSGTRLTVV.

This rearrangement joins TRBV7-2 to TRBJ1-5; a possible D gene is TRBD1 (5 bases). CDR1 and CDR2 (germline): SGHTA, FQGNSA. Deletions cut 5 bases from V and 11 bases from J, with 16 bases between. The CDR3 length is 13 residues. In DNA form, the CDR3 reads TGTGCCAGCAGCCCCTCCGCACAGGTTGCCCAGCATTTT. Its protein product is CASSPSAQVAQHF.

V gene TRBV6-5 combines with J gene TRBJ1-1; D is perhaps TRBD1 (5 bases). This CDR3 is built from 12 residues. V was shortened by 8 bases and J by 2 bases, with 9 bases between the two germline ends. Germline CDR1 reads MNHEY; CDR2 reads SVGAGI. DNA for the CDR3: TGTGCCAGCGGGACTACTAACACTGAAGCTTTCTTT. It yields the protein CASGTTNTEAFF.

CDR3 bases: TGTGCCAGCAGTGACCCAAGTAGCAATCAGCCCCAGCATTTT. Protein product: CASSDPSSNQPQHF. The V gene is TRBV25-1, the J gene TRBJ1-5; D gene uncertain. The germline V and J ends were trimmed by 3 bases and 0 bases, with 6 bases remaining between them. The CDR3 consists of 14 residues. CDR1 and CDR2 (germline): MGHDK, SYGVNS. Combining the CDR3 with reference TRBV25-1 and TRBJ1-5 gives the whole variable domain EADIYQTPRYLVIGTGKKITLECSQTMGHDKMYWYQQDPGMELHLIHYSYGVNSTEKGDLSSESTVSRIRTEHFPLTLESARPSHTSQYLCASSDPSSNQPQHFGDGTRLSIL.

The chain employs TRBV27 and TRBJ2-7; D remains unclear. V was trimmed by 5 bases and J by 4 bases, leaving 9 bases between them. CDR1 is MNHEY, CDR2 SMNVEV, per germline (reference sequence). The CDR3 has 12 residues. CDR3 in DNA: TGTGCCAGCAGTGAGTACCCTTACGAGCAGTACTTC. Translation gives CASSEYPYEQYF.